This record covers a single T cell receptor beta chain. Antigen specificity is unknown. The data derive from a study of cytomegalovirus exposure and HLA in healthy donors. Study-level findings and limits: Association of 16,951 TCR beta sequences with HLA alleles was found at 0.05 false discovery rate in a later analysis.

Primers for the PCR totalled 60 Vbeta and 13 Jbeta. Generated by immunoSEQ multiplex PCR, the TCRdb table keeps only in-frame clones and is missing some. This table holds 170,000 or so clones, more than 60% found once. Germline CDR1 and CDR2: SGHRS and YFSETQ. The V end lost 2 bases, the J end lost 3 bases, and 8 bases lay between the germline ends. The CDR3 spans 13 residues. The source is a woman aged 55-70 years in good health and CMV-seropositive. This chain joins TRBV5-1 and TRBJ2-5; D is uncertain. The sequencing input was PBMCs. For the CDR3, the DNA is TGCGCCAGCAGCTTCACAAGAAAAGAGACCCAGTACTTC. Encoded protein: CASSFTRKETQYF.